The T cell receptor (beta chain) under discussion was sequenced for a study of T cells after yellow fever vaccination. Study at large: Low-cell-number fractions underwent preparation using SMART-Seq v4 Ultra Low Input.

Findings and caveats of the study: Clonotypes found in both CD4 and CD8 compartments made up a small share.

MiXCR was run by TCRdb on the 5' RACE reads, yielding one entry per CDR3 protein. In the table there are some 110,000 distinct CDR3 sequences, around 7.2% of which are singletons. This CDR3 is 15 amino acids long. V was clipped by 4 bases and J by 5 bases; unmatched bases: 6. Germline CDR1 reads LNHDA; CDR2 reads SQIVND (reference sequence). A word on this clonotype: Its specificity is unknown.

Specimen: CD4+ T cells sorted from PBMCs, collected about 41 days after the first yellow fever vaccination. The sequence was collected from a man aged 18 to 29 who received the YFV17D yellow fever vaccine. This chain uses TRBV19 with TRBJ1-5; TRBD1 matches at 9 bases. The CDR3 bases are TGTGCCAGTAGTACACAGGGGGCAGAGGATCAGCCCCAGCATTTT. Amino acids: CASSTQGAEDQPQHF.